The 4 T cell receptor beta chains presented below share a single source sample, sequenced in a study of blood T cell repertoires in COVID-19. Profiled with immunoSEQ multiplex PCR; TCRdb holds only in-frame clones, not every one. The data hold roughly 200,000 clones, with roughly 88% observed a single time. Sequencing was done on a sample of peripheral blood. The receptors originated from a woman between 35 and 50 years old with COVID-19, enrolled during active disease.

The V call is TRBV9, the J call TRBJ1-6; 10 positions match TRBD1. CDR1 SGDLS and CDR2 YYNGEE come from the germline V gene. This CDR3 spans 16 amino acids. Losses at the gene ends were 4 bases for V and 11 bases for J; bases not matched to a gene: 12. CDR3 DNA: TGTGCCAGCAGCTACGCTCCGGGACAGGGGTTGGCACCCCTCCACTTT. It specifies CASSYAPGQGLAPLHF.

The chain couples TRBV24-1 to TRBJ1-1; D perhaps matches TRBD1 (5 bases). In germline, CDR1 is KGHDR, CDR2 SFDVKD. The CDR3 totals 12 residues. The germline V and J ends were trimmed by 0 bases and 10 bases, with 8 bases remaining between them. The CDR3 loop is CATSDLRGGAFF. CDR3 sequence (DNA): TGTGCCACCAGTGATTTGCGGGGGGGAGCTTTCTTT.

This chain connects TRBV7-9 to TRBJ1-2; D uncertain. V gave up 0 bases and J gave up 7 bases, with 12 bases separating them. CDR1 and CDR2 from the germline V gene are SEHNR and FQNEAQ (reference sequence). The CDR3 runs 14 residues. CDR3 in DNA: TGTGCCAGCAGCTTAGCAATCCAGGTGGTTGGCTACACCTTC. It yields the protein CASSLAIQVVGYTF.

This clone appeared many times. V gene TRBV29-1 combines with J gene TRBJ2-5; D gene unclear. Germline assignment: CDR1 SQVTM and CDR2 ANQGSEA. The CDR3 has 13 residues. V shed 2 bases and J shed 5 bases, with 12 bases lying between them. The CDR3 DNA is TGCAGCGTTGAATATCGGCCGCGGGAGACCCAGTACTTC. It yields the protein CSVEYRPRETQYF.